A few counts support the clone carrying this T cell receptor beta chain. The CDR3 extends over 13 amino acids. The germline V gene has CDR1 MNHEY and CDR2 SVGAGI. Trimming stripped 2 bases from V and 2 bases from J, with 6 bases between. Sample-barcoded 5' priming and a J-beta primer mix drove a second PCR of 7 to 11 cycles. Each sample yielded at least 2.5 million CDR3-containing paired-end reads. Via MiXCR, TCRdb re-called the 5' RACE reads, giving one row per CDR3 protein. The data contain fewer than 900,000 distinct CDR3 sequences, 43% of them singletons. The source of the sample is a study of blood T cells in healthy people across ages.

Source material: blood. The receptor was isolated from a woman aged 60 to 75 in good health. The rearrangement joins TRBV6-5 to TRBJ1-2; no reliable D call. The CDR3 region is CASSYGGNYGYTF. The DNA for the CDR3 is TGTGCCAGCAGTTACGGCGGAAACTATGGCTACACCTTC.